What follows is one TCR beta chain and its context. The antigen remains undetermined. The CDR3 has 13 amino acids. Germline V gives CDR1 GTSNPN, CDR2 SVGIG (reference sequence). V lost 2 bases and J lost 3, with 10 bases in between. Reverse transcribed after extraction, RNA yielded cDNA as the sequencing template. The data were produced by immunoSEQ multiplex PCR, yet TCRdb's version contains in-frame clones alone and is incomplete. The sample contains about 120,000 clones, almost 50% of which appear only once. These data originate in a study of CD8+ T cells in alopecia areata. Across the study: Those treated were given oral tofacitinib at 5 to 10 mg twice daily. Broader study findings: Researchers reported that TCR sharing among patients proved less clear than in mice, possibly HLA-linked. Lesional scalp, notably in alopecia totalis/universalis, had clonality above that of normal scalp.

Source: CD8+ T cells sorted from blood, taken at week 0. This chain joins TRBV30 and TRBJ1-1; D not resolved. This TCR came from a human donor with alopecia areata. Here the CDR3 DNA reads TGTGCCTGGAGTATGCAGGTTTACACTGAAGCTTTCTTT. Residues: CAWSMQVYTEAFF.